This T cell receptor (beta chain) came from a study of cytomegalovirus exposure and HLA in healthy donors. An approximately 120-subject validation cohort, separate from the approximately 670-subject first cohort, supplied the donors. The CDR3 is 17 amino acids. Germline V gene data show CDR1 as SGHVS and CDR2 as FNYEAQ. Trimming pared 0 bases from V and 1 base from J, leaving 10 bases between. About this clone itself: Its specificity is not known.

The repertoire was sequenced with immunoSEQ multiplex PCR; TCRdb's copy has only in-frame clones and lacks some. The table lists about 160,000 clones, around 96% of them singletons. Broader study findings: With high specificity and sensitivity, the classifier reportedly diagnosed cytomegalovirus status. Researchers catalogued around 150 TCR beta chains as cytomegalovirus-associated.

This TCR derives from a young woman in good health and CMV-seronegative. V is TRBV7-6 and J is TRBJ1-6, with D tentatively TRBD1 (6 bases). The sequenced material came from PBMCs. The CDR3 loop is CASSLAIDRSYNSPLHF. CDR3 DNA: TGTGCCAGCAGCTTAGCTATAGACAGGTCCTATAATTCACCCCTCCACTTT. The full variable domain, in which reference TRBV7-6 and TRBJ1-6 provide the parts outside the CDR3, is GAGVSQSPRYKVTKRGQDVALRCDPISGHVSLYWYRQALGQGPEFLTYFNYEAQQDKSGLPNDRFSAERPEGSISTLTIQRTEQRDSAMYRCASSLAIDRSYNSPLHFGNGTRLTVT.